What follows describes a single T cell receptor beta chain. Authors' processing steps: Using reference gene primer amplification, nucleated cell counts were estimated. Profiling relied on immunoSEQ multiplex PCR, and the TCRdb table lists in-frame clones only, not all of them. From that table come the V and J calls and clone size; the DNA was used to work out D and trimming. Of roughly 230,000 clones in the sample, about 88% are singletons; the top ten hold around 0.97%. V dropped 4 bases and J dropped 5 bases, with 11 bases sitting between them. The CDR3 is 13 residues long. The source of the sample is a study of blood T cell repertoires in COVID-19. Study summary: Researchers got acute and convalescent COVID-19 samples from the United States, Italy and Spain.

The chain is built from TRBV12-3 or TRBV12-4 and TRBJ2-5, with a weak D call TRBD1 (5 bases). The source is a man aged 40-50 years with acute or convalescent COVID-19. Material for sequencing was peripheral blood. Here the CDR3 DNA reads TGTGCCAGCAGTTCAGGGATGGGGGAGACCCAGTACTTC. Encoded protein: CASSSGMGETQYF.